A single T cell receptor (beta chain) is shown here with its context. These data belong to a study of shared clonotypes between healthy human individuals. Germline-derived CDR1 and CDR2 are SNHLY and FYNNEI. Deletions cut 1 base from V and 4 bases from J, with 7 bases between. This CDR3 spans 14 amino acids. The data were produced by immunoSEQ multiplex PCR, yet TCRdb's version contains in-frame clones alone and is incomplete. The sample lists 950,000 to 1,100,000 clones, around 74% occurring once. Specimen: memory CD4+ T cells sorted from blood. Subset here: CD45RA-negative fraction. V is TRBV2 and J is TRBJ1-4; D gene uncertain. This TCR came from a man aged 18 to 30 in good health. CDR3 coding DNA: TGTGCCAGCAGTGAAGTACGGATTAATGAAAAACTGTTTTTT. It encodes CASSEVRINEKLFF.